These 18 T cell receptor beta chains were all obtained from the same sample, sequenced in a study of cytomegalovirus exposure and HLA in healthy donors. TCRdb's table, derived via immunoSEQ multiplex PCR, lists solely in-frame clones and lacks some. The table records some 83,000 clones, approximately 95% of them present only once. Sequenced: PBMCs. The receptors come from a woman younger than 35 in good health and CMV-seropositive.

V usage is TRBV28 and J usage is TRBJ2-2; D is perhaps TRBD1 (5 bases). V was trimmed by 0 bases and J by 2 bases, leaving 10 bases between them. The CDR3 spans 16 residues. Germline-derived CDR1 and CDR2 are MDHEN and SYDVKM. The CDR3 coding sequence is TGTGCCAGCAGTTTATGGCAGGGAATAAACACCGGGGAGCTGTTTTTT. Protein product: CASSLWQGINTGELFF.

The chain carries TRBV18 and TRBJ1-4; 8 bases fit TRBD1. V was clipped by 8 bases and J by 2 bases; unmatched bases: 7. This CDR3 has 15 residues. Germline V lookup: CDR1 KGHSH, CDR2 LQKENI. CDR3 sequence reads: CASGYRTGTNEKLFF. In DNA form, the CDR3 reads TGTGCCAGCGGTTATCGGACAGGGACTAATGAAAAACTGTTTTTT.

This rearrangement joins TRBV5-1 to TRBJ1-1; 9 bases line up with TRBD1. V was pared by 0 bases and J by 1 base, with 1 base of the junction left unmatched. Per the germline V gene, CDR1 is SGHRS and CDR2 is YFSETQ. The CDR3 is 15 residues long. The CDR3 sequence: CASSLEGQGNTEAFF. The CDR3 DNA follows: TGCGCCAGCAGCTTGGAGGGACAGGGGAACACTGAAGCTTTCTTT.

In its sample, this clone was seen once. This chain links TRBV4-2 with TRBJ2-7; the D gene is possibly TRBD1 (6 bases). Germline CDR1 and CDR2: LGHNA and YNFKEQ. CDR3 size: 15 residues. Deletions cut 0 bases from V and 3 bases from J, with 12 bases between. This CDR3 reads CASSQDRGVFYEQYF. Written as DNA, the CDR3 is TGTGCCAGCAGCCAAGACAGGGGCGTATTCTACGAGCAGTACTTC.

The gene calls are TRBV5-1 and TRBJ1-5; maybe TRBD1 (6 bases). V was shortened by 3 bases and J by 5 bases, with 15 bases between the two germline ends. Germline V gives CDR1 SGHRS, CDR2 YFSETQ. This CDR3 comprises 15 residues. In nucleotides, the CDR3 is TGCGCCAGCAGCTACCGACAGGTTAGGTATCAGCCCCAGCATTTT. Protein: CASSYRQVRYQPQHF.

In its sample, this clone was seen a few times. The chain joins TRBV9 to TRBJ2-7; TRBD2 matches at 9 bases. The CDR3 is made up of 15 amino acids. V lost 2 bases to trimming and J lost 5 bases; unmatched junction nucleotides: 8. Germline V lookup: CDR1 SGDLS, CDR2 YYNGEE. CDR3 in amino acids: CASSVGRGGSDEQYF. CDR3 coding DNA: TGTGCCAGCAGCGTTGGGCGGGGGGGGTCCGACGAGCAGTACTTC.

The chain employs TRBV13 and TRBJ2-1, with a tentative D call TRBD1 (5 bases). The V end lost 4 bases, the J end lost 7 bases, and 14 bases lay between the germline ends. This CDR3 comprises 14 residues. Per germline, CDR1 PRHDT and CDR2 FYEKMQ (reference sequence). The CDR3 spells CASSSYLQDNEQFF. The DNA for the CDR3 is TGTGCCAGCAGCTCTTATCTACAGGATAATGAGCAGTTCTTC.

The chain carries TRBV5-6 and TRBJ2-6, with a weak D call TRBD1 (6 bases). The germline gives CDR1 SGHDT, CDR2 YYEEEE. Trimming left V 3 bases short and J 0 bases short, with 13 bases between. The CDR3 loop spans 17 amino acids. CDR3 amino acids: CASSYRQASSGANVLTF. For the CDR3, the DNA is TGTGCCAGCAGCTACCGACAGGCTAGCTCTGGGGCCAACGTCCTGACTTTC.

This rearrangement joins TRBV7-2 to TRBJ2-7, with D hard to call. CDR1 and CDR2 (germline): SGHTA, FQGNSA. V shed 3 bases and J shed 5 bases, with 11 bases lying between them. The CDR3 spans 13 residues. The DNA for the CDR3 is TGTGCCAGCAGCTTGAATCAGGTACACGAGCAGTACTTC. This gives the protein CASSLNQVHEQYF.

This chain links TRBV29-1 with TRBJ2-1; D is perhaps TRBD2 (7 bases). The length of the CDR3 is 14 residues. V was pared by 6 bases and J by 0 bases, with 12 bases between. CDR1 is SQVTM, CDR2 ANQGSEA, per germline. The CDR3 nucleotides read TGCAGCGTCAATGGGGGGGCCTCCTACAATGAGCAGTTCTTC. Translating gives CSVNGGASYNEQFF.

V and J are TRBV6-6 and TRBJ2-7; D unclear. Germline CDR1 reads MNHNY; CDR2 reads SVGAGI (reference sequence). The V end lost 2 bases, the J end lost 0 bases, and 8 bases lay between the germline ends. The CDR3 sequence is 14 residues long. This CDR3 is CASSYGQNSYEQYF. DNA for the CDR3: TGTGCCAGCAGTTACGGTCAGAACTCCTACGAGCAGTACTTC.

This clone has a handful of counts. The rearrangement joins TRBV2 to TRBJ2-7, with 7 bases identical to TRBD1. This CDR3 comprises 15 residues. V dropped 5 bases and J dropped 3; count of bases not matched to a gene: 10. Germline V gene data show CDR1 as SNHLY and CDR2 as FYNNEI. The CDR3 here is CASSYLSDRVYEQYF. In DNA, the CDR3 is TGTGCCAGCAGTTACCTCTCAGACAGGGTCTACGAGCAGTACTTC.

The chain carries TRBV7-9 and TRBJ1-1; 8 bases fit TRBD1. CDR1 and CDR2 (germline): SEHNR, FQNEAQ (reference sequence). Trimming at V came to 5 bases and at J to 9 bases, leaving 11 bases not matched to a gene. This CDR3 has 14 amino acids. The CDR3 protein is CASSPPGGQEKAFF. CDR3 sequence (DNA): TGTGCCAGCAGCCCTCCAGGGGGACAGGAAAAAGCTTTCTTT.

In its sample, this clone was seen once. The genes are TRBV7-3 and TRBJ2-2; D may be TRBD2 (7 bases). This CDR3 contains 17 residues. Germline lookup yields CDR1 SGHTA and CDR2 FQGTGA. V lost 4 bases and J 0 bases, leaving 15 bases between the germline ends. The CDR3 spells CASSSPRGGPNTGELFF. Here the CDR3 DNA reads TGTGCCAGCAGCTCCCCAAGGGGGGGGCCGAACACCGGGGAGCTGTTTTTT.

CDR3 DNA sequence: TGTGCCAGCAGCCGCCGGGGGAGGGCTCAAGAGACCCAGTACTTC. Its protein is CASSRRGRAQETQYF. The V and J genes are TRBV5-6 and TRBJ2-5, with TRBD2 identical over 7 bases. V was clipped by 4 bases and J by 2 bases; unmatched bases: 8. This CDR3 comprises 15 residues. Germline V gives CDR1 SGHDT, CDR2 YYEEEE.

V is TRBV7-9 and J is TRBJ1-1, with 7 nucleotides matching TRBD1. The CDR3 length is 14 residues. Trimming cost V 1 base and J 1 base; bases outside gene matches: 0. Germline V gives CDR1 SEHNR, CDR2 FQNEAQ (reference sequence). Here the CDR3 reads CASSLGQGNTEAFF. CDR3 sequence (DNA): TGTGCCAGCAGCTTAGGACAGGGGAACACTGAAGCTTTCTTT.

The chain employs TRBV4-2 and TRBJ2-3; 13 bases align to TRBD2. V shed 3 bases, J shed 3 bases, and the junction held 6 bases outside the gene matches. The CDR3 totals 17 residues. The V gene's germline CDR1 is LGHNA and CDR2 YNFKEQ. In DNA, the CDR3 is TGTGCCAGCAGCCACGAGACTAGCGGGAGGTCGACAGATACGCAGTATTTT. It specifies CASSHETSGRSTDTQYF.

The chain joins TRBV6-6 to TRBJ2-7; D unclear. This CDR3 has 12 amino acids. Deletions cut 3 bases from V and 2 bases from J, with 5 bases between. The germline V gene encodes CDR1 MNHNY and CDR2 SVGAGI (reference sequence). This chain's CDR3 is CASSYSAYEQYF. The DNA of the CDR3 is TGTGCCAGCAGTTATTCGGCCTACGAGCAGTACTTC.